These T cell receptor beta chains were read from a single sample in a study of lymphopenia after photon versus proton radiotherapy. This table comes from immunoSEQ multiplex PCR, and its TCRdb copy is limited to in-frame clones, with some not included. The sample consists of around 30,000 clones, roughly nine tenths of them appearing once. The material was peripheral blood, obtained from a patient treated with proton-based radiotherapy. Receptors originate from a woman in her seventies with pancreatic cancer. Some clones in this sample may be carry-over from other donors' samples. CDR3s include the opening cysteine and the closing phenylalanine or tryptophan. A D gene is named only where the DNA matches it firmly. Size tells how often a clone was seen (once, few, many) or the class of an expanded clone, and some rows leave it out.

CASSYSARAGYGYTF | TGTGCCAGCAGTTACTCTGCTAGGGCAGGGTATGGCTACACCTTC | TRBJ1-2 | TRBV6-6 | - | -
CASSPGQGPSNQPQHF | TGTGCCAGCTCACCAGGACAGGGCCCTAGCAATCAGCCCCAGCATTTT | TRBJ1-5 | TRBV18 | - | TRBD1
CASSIDRTGWEQYF | TGTGCCAGTAGTATAGACCGGACAGGGTGGGAGCAGTACTTC | TRBJ2-7 | TRBV19 | - | TRBD1
CASSPGWRTEAFF | TGTGCCAGCAGTCCGGGGTGGCGGACTGAAGCTTTCTTT | TRBJ1-1 | TRBV7-2 | few | -
CASSYSWSSGNTIYF | TGTGCCAGCTCATATTCGTGGAGCTCTGGAAACACCATATATTTT | TRBJ1-3 | TRBV18 | - | -
CASRSDTDEKLFF | TGCGCCAGCAGATCGGACACGGATGAAAAACTGTTTTTT | TRBJ1-4 | TRBV5-1 | - | -
CASSLEGGRDSPLHF | TGCGCCAGCAGCTTGGAGGGGGGGCGGGATTCACCCCTCCACTTT | TRBJ1-6 | TRBV5-1 | - | -
CASSLESAVNTEAFF | TGCGCCAGCAGCTTGGAGTCGGCGGTGAACACTGAAGCTTTCTTT | TRBJ1-1 | TRBV5-1 | once | -
CASSESGSPGKTQYF | TGTGCCAGCAGTGAAAGCGGGAGTCCGGGAAAGACCCAGTACTTC | TRBJ2-5 | TRBV6-1 | - | TRBD2
CASSQEAGLAGGGMYEQYF | TGCGCCAGCAGCCAAGAGGCGGGACTAGCGGGAGGGGGTATGTACGAGCAGTACTTC | TRBJ2-7 | TRBV4-3 | - | TRBD2
CASSLGQGAYNEQFF | TGTGCCAGCAGCTTAGGACAGGGCGCCTACAATGAGCAGTTCTTC | TRBJ2-1 | TRBV7-2 | - | TRBD1
CASSWTSDHTGELFF | TGTGCCAGCAGCTGGACTAGCGACCACACCGGGGAGCTGTTTTTT | TRBJ2-2 | TRBV7-2 | - | TRBD2
CASSPTTTAGELFF | TGTGCCAGCTCACCAACCACGACAGCCGGGGAGCTGTTTTTT | TRBJ2-2 | TRBV18 | - | -
CASSIYPGLAGVGEETQYF | TGTGCCAGTAGTATATATCCGGGACTAGCGGGAGTTGGGGAAGAGACCCAGTACTTC | TRBJ2-5 | TRBV19 | - | TRBD2
CASSPQFGQSTNEKLFF | TGTGCCAGCAGCCCGCAATTCGGACAGTCAACTAATGAAAAACTGTTTTTT | TRBJ1-4 | TRBV9 | - | -
CASSPISGPYNEQFF | TGTGCCAGCTCACCAATTTCTGGGCCCTACAATGAGCAGTTCTTC | TRBJ2-1 | TRBV18 | - | -
CAWSVLGTSGDEQFF | TGTGCCTGGAGTGTACTGGGGACTAGCGGGGATGAGCAGTTCTTC | TRBJ2-1 | TRBV30 | - | TRBD2
CASRPRDGGFEAFF | TGTGCCAGCAGGCCCCGGGACGGGGGTTTTGAAGCTTTCTTT | TRBJ1-1 | TRBV27 | - | -